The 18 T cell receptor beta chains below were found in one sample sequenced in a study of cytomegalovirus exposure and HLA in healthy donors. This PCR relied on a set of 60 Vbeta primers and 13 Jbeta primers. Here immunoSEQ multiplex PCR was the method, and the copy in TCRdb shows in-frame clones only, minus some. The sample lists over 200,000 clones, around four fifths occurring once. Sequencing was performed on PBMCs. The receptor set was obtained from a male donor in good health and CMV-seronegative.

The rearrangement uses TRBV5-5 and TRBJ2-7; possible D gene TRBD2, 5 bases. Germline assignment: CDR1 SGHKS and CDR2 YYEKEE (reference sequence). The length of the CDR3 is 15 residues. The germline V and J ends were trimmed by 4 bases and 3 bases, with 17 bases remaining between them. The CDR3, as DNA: TGTGCCAGCAGCCCCCAGTGGTCTAGCAGCTACGAGCAGTACTTC. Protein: CASSPQWSSSYEQYF.

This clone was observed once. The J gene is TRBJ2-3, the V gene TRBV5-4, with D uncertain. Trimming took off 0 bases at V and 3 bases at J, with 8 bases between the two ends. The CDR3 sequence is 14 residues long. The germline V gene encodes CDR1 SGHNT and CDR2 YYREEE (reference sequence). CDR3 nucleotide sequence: TGTGCCAGCAGCTTGGGTTTTGAGACAGATACGCAGTATTTT. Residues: CASSLGFETDTQYF.

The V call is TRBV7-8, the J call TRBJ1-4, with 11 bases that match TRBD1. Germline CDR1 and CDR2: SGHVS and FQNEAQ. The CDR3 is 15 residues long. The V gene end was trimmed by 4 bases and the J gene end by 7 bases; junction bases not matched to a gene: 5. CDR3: CASSSTGTGGEKLFF. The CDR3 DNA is TGTGCCAGCAGCTCAACCGGGACAGGGGGTGAAAAACTGTTTTTT.

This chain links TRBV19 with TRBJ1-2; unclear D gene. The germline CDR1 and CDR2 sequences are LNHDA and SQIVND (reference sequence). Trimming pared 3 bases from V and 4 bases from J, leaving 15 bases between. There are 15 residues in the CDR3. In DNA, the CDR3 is TGTGCCAGTAGTATTTACGGCAGCGCCAGCTATGGCTACACCTTC. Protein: CASSIYGSASYGYTF. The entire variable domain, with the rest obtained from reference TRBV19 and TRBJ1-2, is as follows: DGGITQSPKYLFRKEGQNVTLSCEQNLNHDAMYWYRQDPGQGLRLIYYSQIVNDFQKGDIAEGYSVSREKKESFPLTVTSAQKNPTAFYLCASSIYGSASYGYTFGSGTRLTVV.

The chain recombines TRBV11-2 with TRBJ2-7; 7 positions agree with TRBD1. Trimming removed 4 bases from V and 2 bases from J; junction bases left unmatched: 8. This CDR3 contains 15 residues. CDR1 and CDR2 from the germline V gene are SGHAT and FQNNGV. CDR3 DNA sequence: TGTGCCAGCAGCTCTACCACCGGGACAGCCTACGAGCAGTACTTC. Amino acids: CASSSTTGTAYEQYF.

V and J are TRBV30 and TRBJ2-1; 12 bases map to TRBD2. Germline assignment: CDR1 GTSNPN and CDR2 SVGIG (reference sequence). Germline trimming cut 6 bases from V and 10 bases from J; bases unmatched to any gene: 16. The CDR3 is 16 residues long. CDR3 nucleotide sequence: TGTGCCTGTGCCCCATCCGGGACTAGCGGGTGGGGGGAGCAGTTCTTC. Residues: CACAPSGTSGWGEQFF.

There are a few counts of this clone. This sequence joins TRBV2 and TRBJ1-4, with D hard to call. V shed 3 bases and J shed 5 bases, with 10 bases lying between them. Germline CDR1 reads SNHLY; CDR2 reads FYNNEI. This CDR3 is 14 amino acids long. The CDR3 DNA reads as TGTGCCAGCAGTGATCGGGGATACAATGAAAAACTGTTTTTT. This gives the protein CASSDRGYNEKLFF.

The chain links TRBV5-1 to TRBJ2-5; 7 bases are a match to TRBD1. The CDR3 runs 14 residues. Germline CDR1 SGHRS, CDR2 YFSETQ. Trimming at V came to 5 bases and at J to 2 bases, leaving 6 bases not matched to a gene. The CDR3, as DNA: TGCGCCAGCAGTTGGGGACAGCAGCAAGAGACCCAGTACTTC. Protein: CASSWGQQQETQYF.

For the CDR3, the DNA is TGTGCCAGCAGCCCCCGAGTCACCGGGGAGCTGTTTTTT. Translation: CASSPRVTGELFF. The chain joins TRBV9 to TRBJ2-2; D call uncertain. In germline, CDR1 is SGDLS, CDR2 YYNGEE. V shed 4 bases and J shed 4 bases, with 8 bases lying between them. CDR3 size: 13 residues.

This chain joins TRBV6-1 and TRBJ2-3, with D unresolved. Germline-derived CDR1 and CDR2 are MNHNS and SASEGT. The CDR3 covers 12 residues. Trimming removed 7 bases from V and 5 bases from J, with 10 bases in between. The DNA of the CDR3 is TGTGCCAGCACCGAGACTTTAGATACGCAGTATTTT. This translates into CASTETLDTQYF.

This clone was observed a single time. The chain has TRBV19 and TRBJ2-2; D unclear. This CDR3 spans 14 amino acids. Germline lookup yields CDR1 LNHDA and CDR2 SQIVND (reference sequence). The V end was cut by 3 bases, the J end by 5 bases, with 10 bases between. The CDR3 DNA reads TGTGCCAGTAGTATTGCGGTGCGGACCGGGGAGCTGTTTTTT. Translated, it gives CASSIAVRTGELFF.

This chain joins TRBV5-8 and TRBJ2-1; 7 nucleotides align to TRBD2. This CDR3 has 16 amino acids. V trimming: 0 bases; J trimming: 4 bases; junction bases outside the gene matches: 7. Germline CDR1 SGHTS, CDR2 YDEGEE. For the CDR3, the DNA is TGTGCCAGCAGCTTGGCGACTAGCCTCCCTTACAATGAGCAGTTCTTC. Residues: CASSLATSLPYNEQFF.

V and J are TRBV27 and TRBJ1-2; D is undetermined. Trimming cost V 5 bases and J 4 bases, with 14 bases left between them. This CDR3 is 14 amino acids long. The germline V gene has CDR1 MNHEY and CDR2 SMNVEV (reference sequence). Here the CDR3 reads CASSPPGNPYGYTF. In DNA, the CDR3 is TGTGCCAGCAGTCCGCCGGGGAATCCCTATGGCTACACCTTC.

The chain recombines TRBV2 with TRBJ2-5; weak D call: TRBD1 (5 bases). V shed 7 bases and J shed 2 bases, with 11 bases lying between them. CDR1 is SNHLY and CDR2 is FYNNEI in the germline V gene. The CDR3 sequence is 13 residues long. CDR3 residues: CASIRNRQETQYF. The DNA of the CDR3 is TGTGCCAGCATTCGAAACAGGCAAGAGACCCAGTACTTC.

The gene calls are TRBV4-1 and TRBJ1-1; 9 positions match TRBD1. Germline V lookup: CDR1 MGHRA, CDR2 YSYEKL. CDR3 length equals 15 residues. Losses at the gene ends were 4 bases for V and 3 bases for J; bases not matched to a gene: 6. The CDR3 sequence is CASSPTDRGYTEAFF. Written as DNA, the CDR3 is TGCGCCAGCAGCCCGACGGACAGGGGATACACTGAAGCTTTCTTT.

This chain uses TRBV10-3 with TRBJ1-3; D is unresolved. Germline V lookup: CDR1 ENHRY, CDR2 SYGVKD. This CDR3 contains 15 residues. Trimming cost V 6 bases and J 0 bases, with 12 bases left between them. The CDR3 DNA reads TGTGCCATCAGGGCGGGCGCTAGCTCTGGAAACACCATATATTTT. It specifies CAIRAGASSGNTIYF.

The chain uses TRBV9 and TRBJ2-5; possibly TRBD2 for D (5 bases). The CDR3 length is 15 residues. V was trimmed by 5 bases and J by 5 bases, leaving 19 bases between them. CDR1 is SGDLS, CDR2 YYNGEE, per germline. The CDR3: CASSTPDSPGETQYF. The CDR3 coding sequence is TGTGCCAGCAGTACCCCTGACTCACCGGGGGAGACCCAGTACTTC.

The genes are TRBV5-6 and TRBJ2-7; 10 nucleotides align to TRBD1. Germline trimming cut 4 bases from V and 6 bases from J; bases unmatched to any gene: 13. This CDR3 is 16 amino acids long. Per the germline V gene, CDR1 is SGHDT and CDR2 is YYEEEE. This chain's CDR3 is CASSPEGQGNLREQYF. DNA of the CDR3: TGTGCCAGCAGCCCGGAGGGACAGGGGAATTTGCGCGAGCAGTACTTC.